The 5 T cell receptor beta chains below were found in one sample sequenced in a study of T cells after posttransplantation cyclophosphamide. The repertoire was sequenced with immunoSEQ multiplex PCR; TCRdb's copy has only in-frame clones and lacks some. The sample records 25,000 to 35,000 clones, 75% to 95% being singletons. The naive gate required viable CD3+CD4+ or CD3+CD8+ cells with CCR7+CD45RA+CD45RO-CD95-CD27+CD28+ phenotype. The sequencing input was naive CD4+ T cells sorted from PBMCs. All receptors derive from an older woman in good health, CMV-negative, and a related stem cell transplant donor.

The chain employs TRBV4-2 and TRBJ2-3; tentative D call: TRBD2 (6 bases). The germline CDR1 and CDR2 sequences are LGHNA and YNFKEQ. Trimming pared 4 bases from V and 3 bases from J, leaving 11 bases between. CDR3 length: 14 residues. The DNA for the CDR3 is TGTGCCAGCAGCCTCAGACTAGTGACAGATACGCAGTATTTT. Encoded protein: CASSLRLVTDTQYF.

The chain uses TRBV19 and TRBJ2-7, with a weak D call TRBD1 (6 bases). Trimming removed 1 base from V and 3 bases from J, with 19 bases in between. From germline, CDR1 is LNHDA and CDR2 SQIVND (reference sequence). This CDR3 has 17 residues. DNA for the CDR3: TGTGCCAGTAGTATAGGCAGGGGAACTGGAATGGACTACGAGCAGTACTTC. This translates into CASSIGRGTGMDYEQYF.

The chain couples TRBV18 to TRBJ2-7; D perhaps matches TRBD1 (5 bases). The CDR3 runs 11 residues. Germline CDR1 is KGHSH and CDR2 is LQKENI. V dropped 4 bases and J dropped 4 bases, with 5 bases sitting between them. The CDR3 nucleotides are TGTGCCAGCTCACAGGGGTACGAGCAGTACTTC. Amino acids: CASSQGYEQYF.

V gene TRBV4-1 combines with J gene TRBJ1-1, with D tentatively TRBD1 (5 bases). V lost 1 base and J 2 bases, leaving 8 bases between the germline ends. The CDR3 length is 14 residues. Looked up from germline, CDR1 is MGHRA and CDR2 is YSYEKL. The CDR3 spells CASSQATANTEAFF. In DNA form, the CDR3 reads TGCGCCAGCAGCCAAGCGACAGCCAACACTGAAGCTTTCTTT.

This sequence joins TRBV5-6 and TRBJ2-7; 9 bases are a match to TRBD2. Germline V CDR1 and CDR2: SGHDT, YYEEEE. V trimming: 2 bases; J trimming: 0 bases; junction bases outside the gene matches: 6. This CDR3 is 16 amino acids long. CDR3: CASSLGRGGASYEQYF. The CDR3, as DNA: TGTGCCAGCAGCTTAGGTCGCGGGGGGGCCTCCTACGAGCAGTACTTC.